These 3 T cell receptor beta chains originate from one sample sequenced in a study of Graves' ophthalmopathy and Graves' hyperthyroidism. Amplified TCR beta CDR3 regions were obtained using RNA transcripts as template. The workflow started with a first-round RT-PCR run with HTBI primers and then moved on to a second-round multiplex PCR. TCRdb re-derived calls from the multiplex PCR reads in MiXCR, one entry per CDR3 protein. The sample has hundreds of thousands of distinct CDR3 sequences; about a fifth are singletons. The sequenced material came from peripheral blood. These receptors all stem from a woman under 30 with stable Graves' hyperthyroidism. Some clones in this sample may be carry-over from other donors' samples.

This clonotype was seen many times. The chain couples TRBV19 to TRBJ1-5; D is ambiguous. Trimming cost V 3 bases and J 6 bases, with 24 bases left between them. Germline V gene data show CDR1 as LNHDA and CDR2 as SQIVND (reference sequence). CDR3 length equals 18 residues. CDR3 in amino acids: CASSIWLDSVGPSQPQHF. The CDR3 nucleotides read TGTGCCAGTAGTATTTGGTTGGACTCGGTTGGCCCCAGTCAGCCCCAGCATTTT. Filled out from reference TRBV19 and TRBJ1-5, the complete variable domain reads DGGITQSPKYLFRKEGQNVTLSCEQNLNHDAMYWYRQDPGQGLRLIYYSQIVNDFQKGDIAEGYSVSREKKESFPLTVTSAQKNPTAFYLCASSIWLDSVGPSQPQHFGDGTRLSIL.

This clonotype was counted between two and nine times. The rearrangement joins TRBV11-2 to TRBJ2-3; 8 bases align to TRBD2. The CDR3 sequence is 14 residues long. Unmatched junction bases numbered 5, after V lost 2 bases and J lost 7 bases. The germline CDR1 and CDR2 sequences are SGHAT and FQNNGV. The CDR3 protein is CASSLLAGSYTQYF. For the CDR3, the DNA is TGTGCCAGCAGCTTACTAGCGGGCTCATATACGCAGTATTTT.

This clonotype was observed a handful of times. This chain uses TRBV6-5 with TRBJ1-6; 9 bases fit TRBD1. The V segment lost 2 bases and the J segment 9 bases; nucleotides outside the gene matches: 5. The CDR3 consists of 15 residues. Germline V gives CDR1 MNHEY, CDR2 SVGAGI. CDR3 sequence: CASSYADRGASPLHF. The CDR3, as DNA: TGTGCCAGCAGTTACGCGGACAGGGGCGCTTCACCCCTCCACTTT.